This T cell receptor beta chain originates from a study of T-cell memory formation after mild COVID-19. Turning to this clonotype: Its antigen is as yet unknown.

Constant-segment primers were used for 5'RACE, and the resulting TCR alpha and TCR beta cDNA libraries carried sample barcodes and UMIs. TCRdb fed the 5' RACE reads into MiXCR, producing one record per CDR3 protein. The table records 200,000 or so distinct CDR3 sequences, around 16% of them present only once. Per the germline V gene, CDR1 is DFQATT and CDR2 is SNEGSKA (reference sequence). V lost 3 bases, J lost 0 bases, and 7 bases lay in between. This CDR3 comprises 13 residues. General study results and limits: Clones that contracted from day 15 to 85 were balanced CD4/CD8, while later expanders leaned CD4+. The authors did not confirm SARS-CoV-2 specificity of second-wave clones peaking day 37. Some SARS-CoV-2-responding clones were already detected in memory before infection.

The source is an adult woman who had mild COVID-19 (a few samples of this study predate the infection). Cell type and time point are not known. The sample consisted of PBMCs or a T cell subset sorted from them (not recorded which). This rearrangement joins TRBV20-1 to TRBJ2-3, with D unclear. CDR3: CSARAPSTDTQYF. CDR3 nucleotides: TGCAGTGCTAGGGCCCCTAGCACAGATACGCAGTATTTT.